What follows are 3 T cell receptor beta chains derived from one specimen sequenced in a study of T cell clones after liver transplantation. Generated by immunoSEQ multiplex PCR, the TCRdb table keeps only in-frame clones and is missing some. The data contain about 15,000 clones, 80% to 95% of them singletons. The sample was CD8+ T cells from blood, taken before liver transplant. These receptors were collected from a human donor who received a liver transplant.

J is TRBJ2-1 and V is TRBV9, with 8 bases fitting TRBD1. The J segment lost 7 bases and the V segment lost 4 bases, leaving 4 bases of the junction unmatched. The CDR3 loop spans 13 amino acids. The germline V gene encodes CDR1 SGDLS and CDR2 YYNGEE. For the CDR3, the DNA is TGTGCCAGCAGCTTGGACAGGGTTAATGAGCAGTTCTTC. Translation: CASSLDRVNEQFF.

This sequence joins TRBV4-1 and TRBJ2-7; 11 bases line up with TRBD2. With 0 bases clipped from V and 5 bases from J, the junction kept 6 bases outside the gene matches. The CDR3 loop spans 16 amino acids. Germline CDR1 reads MGHRA; CDR2 reads YSYEKL. The CDR3 sequence: CASSQEGTSGGDEQYF. CDR3 nucleotide sequence: TGCGCCAGCAGCCAAGAAGGGACTAGCGGAGGCGACGAGCAGTACTTC.

The genes are TRBV10-3 and TRBJ2-1; perhaps TRBD2 as D (5 bases). V lost 6 bases and J lost 9, with 18 bases in between. Germline V gene lookup returns CDR1 ENHRY and CDR2 SYGVKD. The length of the CDR3 is 14 residues. The CDR3 loop is CAISGERAPGEQFF. For the CDR3, the DNA is TGTGCCATCAGCGGCGAGAGGGCTCCCGGTGAGCAGTTCTTC.